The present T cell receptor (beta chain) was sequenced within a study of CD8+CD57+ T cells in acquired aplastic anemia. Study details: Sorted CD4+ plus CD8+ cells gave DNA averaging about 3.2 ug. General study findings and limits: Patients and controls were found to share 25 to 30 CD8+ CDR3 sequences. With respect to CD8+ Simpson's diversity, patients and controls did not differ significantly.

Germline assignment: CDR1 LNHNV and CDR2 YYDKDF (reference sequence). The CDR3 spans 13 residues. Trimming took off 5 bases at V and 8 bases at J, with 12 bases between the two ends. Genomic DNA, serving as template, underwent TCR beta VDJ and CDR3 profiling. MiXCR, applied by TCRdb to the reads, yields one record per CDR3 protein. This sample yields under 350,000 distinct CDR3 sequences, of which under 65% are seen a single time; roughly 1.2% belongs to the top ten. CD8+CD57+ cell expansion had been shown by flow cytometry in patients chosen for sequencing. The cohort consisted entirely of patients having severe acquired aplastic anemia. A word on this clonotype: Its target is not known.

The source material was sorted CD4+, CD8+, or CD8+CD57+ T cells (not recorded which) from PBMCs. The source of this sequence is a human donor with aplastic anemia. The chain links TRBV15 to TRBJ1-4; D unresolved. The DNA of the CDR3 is TGTGCCACCAGCCCAAGAAGGGCAGAAAAACTGTTTTTT. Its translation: CATSPRRAEKLFF.